This T cell receptor beta chain was retrieved from a study of regulatory T cells in long-lasting Graves disease. Study-level points and caveats: Persistent Graves' disease cases displayed lower TCR diversity than newly diagnosed ones.

This clonotype has more than one count but fewer than ten. Its antigen is currently unknown. TCR beta libraries were built with iRepertoire HTBI primers and Arm-PCR of CDR3 regions. MiXCR, applied by TCRdb to the multiplex PCR reads, yields one record per CDR3 protein. The sample consists of about 500,000 distinct CDR3 sequences, approximately 12% of them appearing once. Time point defined: newly diagnosed GD, antithyroid drugs for less than 3 months. Preparation of the TCR library used RNA extracted from PBMCs. Deletions cut 4 bases from V and 9 bases from J, with 16 bases between. This CDR3 region has 14 residues. The germline V gene encodes CDR1 MNHEY and CDR2 SVGAGI. This sample also appeared in a second study, on T cells in Graves' hyperthyroidism and ophthalmopathy. That paper states: First-round RT-PCR with HTBI primers amplified the TCR CDR3 region.

Material: peripheral blood mononuclear cells (PBMCs), obtained at new diagnosis, from a patient treated with antithyroid drugs. The chain links TRBV6-5 to TRBJ1-3; no reliable D call. The TCR sequence derives from a woman in her twenties or thirties with Graves disease. The CDR3: CASSLDQPRGTIYF. CDR3 bases: TGTGCCAGCAGTTTAGACCAACCTCGGGGCACCATATATTTT.